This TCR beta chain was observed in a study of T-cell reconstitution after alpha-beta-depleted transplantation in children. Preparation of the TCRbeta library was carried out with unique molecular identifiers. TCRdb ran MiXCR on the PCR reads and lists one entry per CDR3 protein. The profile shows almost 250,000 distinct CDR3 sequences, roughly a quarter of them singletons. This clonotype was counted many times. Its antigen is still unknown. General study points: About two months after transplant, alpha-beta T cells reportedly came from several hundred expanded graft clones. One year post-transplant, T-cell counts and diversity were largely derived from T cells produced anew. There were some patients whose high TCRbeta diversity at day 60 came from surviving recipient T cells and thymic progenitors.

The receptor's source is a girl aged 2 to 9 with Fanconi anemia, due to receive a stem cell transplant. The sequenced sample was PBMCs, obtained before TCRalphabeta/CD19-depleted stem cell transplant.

CDR3: CSADRGNQPQHF. In nucleotides, the CDR3 is TGCAGTGCTGACAGGGGCAATCAGCCCCAGCATTTT. The chain carries TRBV20-1 and TRBJ1-5; TRBD1 aligns across 7 bases. The CDR3 runs 12 residues. V dropped 5 bases and J dropped 2; count of bases not matched to a gene: 0. Germline V gene sequence: CDR1 DFQATT, CDR2 SNEGSKA (reference sequence).